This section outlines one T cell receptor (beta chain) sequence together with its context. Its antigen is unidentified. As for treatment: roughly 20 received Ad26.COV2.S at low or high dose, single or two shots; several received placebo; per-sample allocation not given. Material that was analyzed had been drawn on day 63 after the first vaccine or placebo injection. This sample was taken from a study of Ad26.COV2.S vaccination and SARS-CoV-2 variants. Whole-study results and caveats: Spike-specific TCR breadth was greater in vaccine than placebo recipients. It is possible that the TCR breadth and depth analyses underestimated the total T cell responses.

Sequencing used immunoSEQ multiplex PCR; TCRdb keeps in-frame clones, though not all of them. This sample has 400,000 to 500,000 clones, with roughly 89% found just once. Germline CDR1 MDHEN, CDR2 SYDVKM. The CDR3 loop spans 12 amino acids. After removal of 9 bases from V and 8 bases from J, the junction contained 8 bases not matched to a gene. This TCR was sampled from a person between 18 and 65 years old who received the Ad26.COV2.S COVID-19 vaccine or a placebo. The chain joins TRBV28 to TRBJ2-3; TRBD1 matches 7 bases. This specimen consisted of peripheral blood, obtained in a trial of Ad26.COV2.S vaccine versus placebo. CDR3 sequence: CASSQPGGTQYF. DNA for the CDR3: TGTGCCAGTTCCCAGCCAGGGGGTACGCAGTATTTT.